The rows below give T cell receptor beta chains drawn from one sample of a study of blood T cell repertoires in COVID-19. Measured with immunoSEQ multiplex PCR; TCRdb has only the in-frame clones, and not every one. Among some 200,000 clones listed, about 90% were seen once. The sample was peripheral blood. The source of these receptors is a woman aged 55-70 years with COVID-19, enrolled during active disease. CDR3s include the opening cysteine and the closing phenylalanine or tryptophan. D genes are given only for firm matches. Part of the rows lack a size; the others show once, few, many or a class for expanded clones.

>TRBJ1-5|few|TRBV27|NA
CASSDLGGGGQPQHF
TGTGCCAGCAGTGACTTAGGAGGGGGGGGCCAGCCCCAGCATTTT
>TRBJ1-1|NA|TRBV18|NA
CASSPPRQLNTEAFF
TGTGCCAGCTCACCACCCCGACAACTGAACACTGAAGCTTTCTTT
>TRBJ1-5|NA|TRBV5-5|NA
CASSFLDQPQHF
TGTGCCAGCAGTTTTCTAGATCAGCCCCAGCATTTT
>TRBJ2-2|NA|TRBV6-5|NA
CASSQNTGELFF
TGTGCCAGCAGCCAGAACACCGGGGAGCTGTTTTTT
>TRBJ2-5|NA|TRBV10-3|TRBD1
CAIRGTGGFGETQYF
TGTGCCATCAGGGGGACAGGAGGGTTCGGAGAGACCCAGTACTTC
>TRBJ1-3|NA|TRBV27|TRBD1
CASSSPGQGAAIYF
TGTGCCAGCAGTTCACCGGGACAGGGGGCAGCCATATATTTT
>TRBJ1-5|NA|TRBV5-4|TRBD1
CASSSWDSRQPQHF
TGTGCCAGCAGCTCCTGGGACAGTAGGCAGCCCCAGCATTTT
>TRBJ1-2|NA|TRBV6-5|NA
CASSYSRGAGGYTF
TGTGCCAGCAGTTACTCCCGGGGGGCGGGTGGCTACACCTTC
>TRBJ1-2|NA|TRBV6-5|TRBD1
CASTGQGDGYTF
TGTGCCAGCACGGGACAGGGGGATGGCTACACCTTC
>TRBJ1-6|NA|TRBV30|NA
CAWTARESSPLHF
TGTGCCTGGACAGCACGGGAGAGTTCACCCCTCCACTTT
>TRBJ1-5|NA|TRBV19|TRBD1
CASSTPDRGNNQPQHF
TGTGCCAGTAGTACCCCGGACAGGGGGAATAATCAGCCCCAGCATTTT
>TRBJ2-7|NA|TRBV21-1|NA
CASRRSPGICSYEQYF
TGTGCCAGCAGACGAAGCCCGGGGATATGCTCCTACGAGCAGTACTTC
>TRBJ1-2|NA|TRBV7-2|NA
CASSPTSPNYGYTF
TGTGCCAGCAGCCCGACATCCCCTAACTATGGCTACACCTTC
>TRBJ1-6|NA|TRBV11-2|NA
CASSLEVRSYNSPLHF
TGTGCCAGCAGCTTAGAAGTACGGTCCTATAATTCACCCCTCCACTTT
>TRBJ2-3|NA|TRBV11-2|NA
CASSLLAADTQYF
TGTGCCAGCAGCCTTTTAGCGGCAGATACGCAGTATTTT
>TRBJ2-6|NA|TRBV19|TRBD1
CASRDRVGVGGANVLTF
TGTGCCAGTAGAGACAGGGTAGGTGTCGGCGGGGCCAACGTCCTGACTTTC
>TRBJ1-2|NA|TRBV27|TRBD1
CASSPSTGGYGYTF
TGTGCCAGCAGTCCATCGACAGGGGGCTATGGCTACACCTTC
>TRBJ1-2|NA|TRBV6-5|TRBD1
CASSFHRGGYTF
TGTGCCAGCAGTTTCCACAGGGGGGGCTACACCTTC
>TRBJ2-4|NA|TRBV3-1/TRBV3-2|NA
CASSPSLVGGAKNIQYF
TGTGCCAGCAGCCCTTCTTTGGTGGGAGGAGCCAAAAACATTCAGTACTTC
>TRBJ2-7|NA|TRBV28|TRBD2
CASSSPKGTIPYEQYF
TGTGCCAGCAGTAGCCCCAAGGGGACTATCCCCTACGAGCAGTACTTC
>TRBJ1-4|few|TRBV7-2|NA
CASSLVLASNEKLFF
TGTGCCAGCAGCTTAGTCTTGGCATCCAATGAAAAACTGTTTTTT
>TRBJ1-5|NA|TRBV28|TRBD1
CASSWTGNNQPQHF
TGTGCCAGCAGTTGGACAGGCAACAATCAGCCCCAGCATTTT
>TRBJ1-5|NA|TRBV19|NA
CASSIGATVPNQPQHF
TGTGCCAGTAGTATTGGGGCTACCGTACCCAATCAGCCCCAGCATTTT
>TRBJ1-1|once|TRBV7-9|TRBD1
CASSRTGATEAFF
TGTGCCAGCAGCCGCACAGGGGCCACTGAAGCTTTCTTT
>TRBJ2-5|NA|TRBV11-3|NA
CASSLDGGFQQETQYF
TGTGCCAGCAGCTTAGATGGGGGGTTCCAACAAGAGACCCAGTACTTC
>TRBJ1-2|NA|TRBV19|NA
CASSPSTGYGYTF
TGTGCCAGTAGCCCTTCAACAGGGTATGGCTACACCTTC
>TRBJ2-5|NA|TRBV5-5|NA
CASSKTGEQETQYF
TGTGCCAGCAGCAAGACAGGAGAGCAAGAGACCCAGTACTTC
>TRBJ2-1|NA|TRBV7-7|NA
CASSPLGGDEQFF
TGTGCTAGCAGCCCCCTAGGGGGGGATGAGCAGTTCTTC
>TRBJ1-1|NA|TRBV11-3|NA
CASSSNMNTEAFF
TGTGCCAGCAGCTCAAACATGAACACTGAAGCTTTCTTT
>TRBJ2-2|once|TRBV11-3|NA
CASSLDRFRGDTGELFF
TGTGCCAGCAGCTTAGATCGTTTCAGGGGAGACACCGGGGAGCTGTTTTTT
>TRBJ2-7|NA|TRBV7-2|TRBD2
CASRTGLATYEQYF
TGTGCCAGCAGAACGGGACTAGCAACCTACGAGCAGTACTTC
>TRBJ1-1|NA|TRBV5-1|NA
CASSLERVTEAFF
TGCGCCAGCAGCTTGGAGAGGGTAACTGAAGCTTTCTTT
>TRBJ1-2|NA|TRBV5-1|NA
CASSASAANYGYTF
TGCGCCAGCAGCGCCAGCGCCGCCAACTATGGCTACACCTTC
>TRBJ2-3|NA|TRBV9|NA
CASSVTGKDTQYF
TGTGCCAGCAGCGTTACAGGGAAAGATACGCAGTATTTT
>TRBJ1-1|NA|TRBV5-5|NA
CASSLDAILEAEAFF
TGTGCCAGCAGCTTGGACGCTATCCTCGAGGCTGAAGCTTTCTTT